The clone carrying this TCR beta chain was counted ten times or more. Its target is unknown. The data belong to a study of regulatory T cells in long-lasting Graves disease. Study-level results: The study found TRBV28, TRBJ1-2 and TRBJ2-5 favored in persistent disease. Rather than thyroid tissue, only peripheral blood underwent study. Persistent Graves' patients showed less TCR diversity than newly diagnosed patients showed.

Library construction for TCR beta used iRepertoire HTBI primers and Arm-PCR of CDR3 regions. One entry per CDR3 protein results from TCRdb running MiXCR on the multiplex PCR reads. The repertoire consists of over 250,000 distinct CDR3 sequences, with roughly a fifth occurring once and the leading ten covering just over 55%. Germline CDR1 LNHNV, CDR2 YYDKDF (reference sequence). The ends lost 0 bases at V and 0 bases at J; junction bases unmatched: 7. There are 17 residues in the CDR3. Time point defined: persistent/refractory GD, antithyroid drugs over 5 years with positive TRAb. The TCR library was made from RNA that had been extracted from PBMCs in TRIzol. An endocrinology department located in Xi'an, China, was where the patients came from.

The sequence came from a female donor with Graves disease. The chain carries TRBV15 and TRBJ2-7; 8 nucleotides agree with TRBD2. The specimen comprised peripheral blood mononuclear cells (PBMCs), sampled when the disease was refractory, from a patient treated with antithyroid drugs. The CDR3 DNA sequence: TGTGCCACCAGCAGAGATATGGGACTAGAGGTCTCCTACGAGCAGTACTTC. Encoded protein: CATSRDMGLEVSYEQYF.